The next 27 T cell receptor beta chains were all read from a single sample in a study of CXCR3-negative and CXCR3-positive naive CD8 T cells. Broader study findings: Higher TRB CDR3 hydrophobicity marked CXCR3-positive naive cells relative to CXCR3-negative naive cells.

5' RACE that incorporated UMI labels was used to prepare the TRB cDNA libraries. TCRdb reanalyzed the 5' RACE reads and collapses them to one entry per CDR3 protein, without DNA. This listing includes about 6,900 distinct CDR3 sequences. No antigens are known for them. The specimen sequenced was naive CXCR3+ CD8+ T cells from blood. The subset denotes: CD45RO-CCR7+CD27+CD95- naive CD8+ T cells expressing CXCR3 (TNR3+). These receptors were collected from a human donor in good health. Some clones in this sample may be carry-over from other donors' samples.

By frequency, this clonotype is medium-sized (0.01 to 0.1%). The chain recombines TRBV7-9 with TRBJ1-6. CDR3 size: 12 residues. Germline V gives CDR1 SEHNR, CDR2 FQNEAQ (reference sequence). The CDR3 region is CASRAGGKPLHF.

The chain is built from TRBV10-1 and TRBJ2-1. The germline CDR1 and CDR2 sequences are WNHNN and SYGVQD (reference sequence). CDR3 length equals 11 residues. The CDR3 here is CATTYPCEQFF.

CDR3: CASSLAGPNTGELFF. V and J are TRBV13 and TRBJ2-2; the D call of TRBD1 rests on TCRdb alone, since no DNA is present to check it. The CDR3 consists of 15 residues. Per the germline V gene, CDR1 is PRHDT and CDR2 is FYEKMQ (reference sequence).

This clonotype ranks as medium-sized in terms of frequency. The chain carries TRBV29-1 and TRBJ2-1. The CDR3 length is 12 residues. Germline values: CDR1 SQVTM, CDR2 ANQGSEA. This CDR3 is CSVEVQAGEQFF.

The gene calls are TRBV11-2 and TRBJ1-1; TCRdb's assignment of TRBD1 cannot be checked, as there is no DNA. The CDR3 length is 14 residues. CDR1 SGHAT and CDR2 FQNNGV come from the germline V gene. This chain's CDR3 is CASSLVGGGTEAFF.

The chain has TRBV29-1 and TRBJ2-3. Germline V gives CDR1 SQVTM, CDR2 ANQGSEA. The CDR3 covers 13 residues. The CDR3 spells CSVDGRQLDTQYF.

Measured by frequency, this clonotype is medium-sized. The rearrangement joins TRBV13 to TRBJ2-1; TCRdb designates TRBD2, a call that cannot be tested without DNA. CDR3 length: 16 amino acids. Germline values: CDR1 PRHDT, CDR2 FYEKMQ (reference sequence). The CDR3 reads CASSTRTSGSYNEQFF.

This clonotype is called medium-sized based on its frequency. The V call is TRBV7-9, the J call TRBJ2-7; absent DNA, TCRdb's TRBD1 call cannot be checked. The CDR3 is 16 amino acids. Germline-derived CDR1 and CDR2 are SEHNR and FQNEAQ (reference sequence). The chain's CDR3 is CASSLSPGQGAYEQYF. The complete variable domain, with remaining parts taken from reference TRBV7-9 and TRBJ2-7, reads DTGVSQNPRHKITKRGQNVTFRCDPISEHNRLYWYRQTLGQGPEFLTYFQNEAQLEKSRLLSDRFSAERPKGSFSTLEIQRTEQGDSAMYLCASSLSPGQGAYEQYFGPGTRLTVT.

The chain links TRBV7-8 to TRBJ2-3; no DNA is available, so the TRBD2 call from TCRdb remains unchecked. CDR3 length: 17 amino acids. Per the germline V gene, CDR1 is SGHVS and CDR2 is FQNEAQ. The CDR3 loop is CAISLEGLAIPESTQYF.

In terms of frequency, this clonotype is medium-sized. The CDR3 reads CSVGVAADTDTQYF. The V call is TRBV29-1, the J call TRBJ2-3. The V gene's germline CDR1 is SQVTM and CDR2 ANQGSEA. The CDR3 contains 14 residues.

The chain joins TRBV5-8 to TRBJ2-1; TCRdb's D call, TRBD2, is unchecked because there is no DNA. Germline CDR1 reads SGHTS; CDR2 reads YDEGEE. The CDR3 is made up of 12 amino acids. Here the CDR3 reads CASSFGGNEQFF.

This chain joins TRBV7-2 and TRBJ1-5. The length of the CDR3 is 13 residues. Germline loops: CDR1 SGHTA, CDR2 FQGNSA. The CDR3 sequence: CASSLGDSQPQHF.

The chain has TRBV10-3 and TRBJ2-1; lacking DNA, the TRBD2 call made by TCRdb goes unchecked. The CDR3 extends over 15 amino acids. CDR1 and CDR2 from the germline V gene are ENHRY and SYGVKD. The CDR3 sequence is CAISDSASGSHEQFF.

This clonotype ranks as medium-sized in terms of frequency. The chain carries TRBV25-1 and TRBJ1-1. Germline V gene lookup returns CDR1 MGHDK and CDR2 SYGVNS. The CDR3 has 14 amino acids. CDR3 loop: CASRPSDLGTEAFF.

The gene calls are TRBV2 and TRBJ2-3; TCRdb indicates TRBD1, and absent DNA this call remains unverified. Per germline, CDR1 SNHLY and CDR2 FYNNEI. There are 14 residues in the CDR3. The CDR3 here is CASPDRTMTDTQYF. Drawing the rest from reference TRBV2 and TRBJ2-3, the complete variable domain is EPEVTQTPSHQVTQMGQEVILRCVPISNHLYFYWYRQILGQKVEFLVSFYNNEISEKSEIFDDQFSVERPDGSNFTLKIRSTKLEDSAMYFCASPDRTMTDTQYFGPGTRLTVL.

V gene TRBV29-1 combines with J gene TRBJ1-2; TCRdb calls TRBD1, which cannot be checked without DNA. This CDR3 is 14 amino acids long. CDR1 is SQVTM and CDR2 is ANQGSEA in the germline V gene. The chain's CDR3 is CSVEEGGSAYGYTF.

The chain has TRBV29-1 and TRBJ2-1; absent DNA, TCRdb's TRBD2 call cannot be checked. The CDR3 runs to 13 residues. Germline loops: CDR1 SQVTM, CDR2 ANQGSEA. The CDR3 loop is CSPLAGDHNEPFF.

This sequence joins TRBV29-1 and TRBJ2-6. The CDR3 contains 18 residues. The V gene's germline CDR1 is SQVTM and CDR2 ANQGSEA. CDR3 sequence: CSVEERHSMGSGANVLTF.

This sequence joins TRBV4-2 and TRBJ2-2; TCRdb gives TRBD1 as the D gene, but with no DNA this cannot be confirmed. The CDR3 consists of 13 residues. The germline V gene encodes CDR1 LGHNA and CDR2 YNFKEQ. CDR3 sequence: CASSSGVSGELFF.

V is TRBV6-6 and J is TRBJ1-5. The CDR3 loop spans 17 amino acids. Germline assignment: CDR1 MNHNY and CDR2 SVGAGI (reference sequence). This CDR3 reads CASSYASEPNSNQPQHF.

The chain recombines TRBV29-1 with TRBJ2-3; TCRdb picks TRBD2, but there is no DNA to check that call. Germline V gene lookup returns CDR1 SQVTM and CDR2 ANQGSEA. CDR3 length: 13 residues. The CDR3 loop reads CSVAGDSPDTQYF.

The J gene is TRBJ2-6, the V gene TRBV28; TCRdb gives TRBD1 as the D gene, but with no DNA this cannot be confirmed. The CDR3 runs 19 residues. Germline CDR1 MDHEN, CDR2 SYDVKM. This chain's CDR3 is CASSFRGSTRISGANVLTF.

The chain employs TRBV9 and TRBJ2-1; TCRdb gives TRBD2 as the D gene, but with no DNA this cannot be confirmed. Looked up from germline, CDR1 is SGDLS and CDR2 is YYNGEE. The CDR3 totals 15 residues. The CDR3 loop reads CASSPEGGLANEQFF.

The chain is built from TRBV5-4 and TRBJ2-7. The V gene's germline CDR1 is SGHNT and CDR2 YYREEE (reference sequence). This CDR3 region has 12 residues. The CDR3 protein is CASSFGANEQYF.

The CDR3 here is CASSAGAEAFF. The chain combines TRBV7-9 with TRBJ1-1; the TRBD1 assignment by TCRdb is unverifiable without DNA. The germline gives CDR1 SEHNR, CDR2 FQNEAQ (reference sequence). The CDR3 has 11 residues.

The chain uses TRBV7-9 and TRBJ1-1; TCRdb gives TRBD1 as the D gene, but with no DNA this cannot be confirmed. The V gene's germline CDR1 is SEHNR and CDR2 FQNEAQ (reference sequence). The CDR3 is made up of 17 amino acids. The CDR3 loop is CASSLRGDRGWATEAFF.

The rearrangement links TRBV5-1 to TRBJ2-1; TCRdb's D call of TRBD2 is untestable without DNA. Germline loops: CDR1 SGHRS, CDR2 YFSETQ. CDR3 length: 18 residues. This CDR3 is CASSLVGGGLAAYNEQFF.